Listed below are T cell receptor beta chains from one sample, sequenced in a study of T cell changes during pregnancy in multiple sclerosis. Assay used: immunoSEQ multiplex PCR; TCRdb lists only in-frame clones, some missing. The table has 50,000 or so clones, roughly 94% seen once. The input for sequencing was CD8+ T cells from peripheral blood mononuclear cells, taken in the first trimester of pregnancy. All receptors derive from a female donor with multiple sclerosis, enrolled in a pregnancy study. CDR3s include the opening cysteine and the closing phenylalanine or tryptophan. D genes are given only for firm matches. Clone size is not always given. Where it is, it says once, few, many or a class for expanded clones.

>TRBJ2-7|-|TRBV10-2|-
TGCGCCAGCAGTCCCGGGACTTACGAGCAGTACTTC
CASSPGTYEQYF
>TRBJ2-1|-|TRBV5-4|-
TGTGCCAGCAGCCTCAAGGGGGACTCCTACAATGAGCAGTTCTTC
CASSLKGDSYNEQFF
>TRBJ1-2|-|TRBV28|-
TGTGCCAGCACTCTCGGGGGGCGTGGACCCTATGGCTACACCTTC
CASTLGGRGPYGYTF
>TRBJ2-2|-|TRBV19|once
TGTGCCAGTAGTGGGCTGAACACCGGGGAGCTGTTTTTT
CASSGLNTGELFF
>TRBJ2-5|TRBD2|TRBV4-1|-
TGCGCCAGCAGCCAAGAAGCTAGCGGGCCCCAAGAGACCCAGTACTTC
CASSQEASGPQETQYF
>TRBJ2-3|-|TRBV5-5|-
TGTGCCAGCAGCTCGGGGACTGCCAGAGATACGCAGTATTTT
CASSSGTARDTQYF
>TRBJ2-7|TRBD1|TRBV28|-
TGTGCCAGCAGGGCACCGGGACAGGGACCCTACGAGCAGTACTTC
CASRAPGQGPYEQYF
>TRBJ2-1|TRBD1|TRBV23-1|-
TGCGCCAGCAGTGCTTCCCAGGGGGCGAGGAACAATGAGCAGTTCTTC
CASSASQGARNNEQFF
>TRBJ2-2|TRBD1|TRBV5-1|-
TGCGCCAGCAGCTTGGGCCTGACAGGGGGTTACCGGGAGCTGTTTTTT
CASSLGLTGGYRELFF
>TRBJ2-1|-|TRBV19|-
TGTGCCAGTAGTATCGGAGGGTACGATGAGCAGTTCTTC
CASSIGGYDEQFF
>TRBJ2-1|-|TRBV10-2|-
TGCGCCAGCAGTGATCGTTCCTACAATGAGCAGTTCTTC
CASSDRSYNEQFF
>TRBJ2-3|TRBD2|TRBV5-1|-
TGCGCCAGCAGCTTTCTAAGCGGGAGTTTTAGCACAGATACGCAGTATTTT
CASSFLSGSFSTDTQYF
>TRBJ2-7|TRBD2|TRBV10-3|-
TGTGCCATCCGCGGGAGAGGGGACGAGCAGTACTTC
CAIRGRGDEQYF
>TRBJ2-7|TRBD1|TRBV7-2|-
TGTGCCAGCAGCTCGACAGGGCGGCTGGCCTACGAGCAGTACTTC
CASSSTGRLAYEQYF
>TRBJ2-1|TRBD2|TRBV6-1|-
TGTGCCAGCAGGCCTGGCGGGAGGTACTACAATGAGCAGTTCTTC
CASRPGGRYYNEQFF
>TRBJ2-7|-|TRBV5-5|-
TGTGCCAGCAGCTCGGGTCTGCCCTACGAGCAGTACTTC
CASSSGLPYEQYF
>TRBJ1-2|TRBD1|TRBV6-1|-
TGTGCCAGCAGTGAATGGACAGGAGATGGCTACACCTTC
CASSEWTGDGYTF
>TRBJ2-1|-|TRBV4-1|-
TGCGCCAGCAGCCAAGGAAGGACTTCTCTTTTAGCGGATCACTACAATGAGCAGTTCTTC
CASSQGRTSLLADHYNEQFF
>TRBJ1-2|-|TRBV27|-
TGTGCCAGCAGTCCCACCGGGACTCTAAACTATGGCTACACCTTC
CASSPTGTLNYGYTF
>TRBJ1-2|TRBD1|TRBV27|-
TGTGCCAGCAGTATCTCCGGGACAGGGGGCGGGAGGGATGGCTACACCTTC
CASSISGTGGGRDGYTF
>TRBJ1-1|-|TRBV27|once
TGTGCCAGCACCCCCTGGGGAGGGGGGACTGAAGCTTTCTTT
CASTPWGGGTEAFF
>TRBJ1-5|TRBD1|TRBV19|-
TGTGCCAGTAGTATATGGGGACAGGGGGCAGAGCCCCAGCATTTT
CASSIWGQGAEPQHF
>TRBJ1-1|-|TRBV19|-
TGTGCCAGTAGTCCCGGGTCAACGGGAACTGAAGCTTTCTTT
CASSPGSTGTEAFF
>TRBJ2-2|-|TRBV6-5|-
TGTGCCAGCGGGTGGAGCACCGGGGAGCTGTTTTTT
CASGWSTGELFF
>TRBJ2-7|-|TRBV7-9|-
TGTGCCAGCAGCTTGGTACCTAGCGCAACCTACGAGCAGTACTTC
CASSLVPSATYEQYF
>TRBJ2-2|-|TRBV19|-
TGTGCCAGTACCCTAACCGGGGAGCTGTTTTTT
CASTLTGELFF
>TRBJ2-7|-|TRBV7-9|-
TGTGCCAGCAGCTCTTCTACTAGCTCCGAGCAGTACTTC
CASSSSTSSEQYF
>TRBJ2-2|-|TRBV21-1|once
TGTGCCAGCAGCAAAGCCTCACAGGGTATCGGGGAGCTGTTTTTT
CASSKASQGIGELFF
>TRBJ2-3|-|TRBV7-6|-
TGTGCCAGCAGCTCCCAGGGGCAGGGTACGCAGTATTTT
CASSSQGQGTQYF
>TRBJ2-1|-|TRBV27|once
TGTGCCAGCACTCAAAGTAGCTCCTACAATGAGCAGTTCTTC
CASTQSSSYNEQFF
>TRBJ1-1|-|TRBV13|-
TGTGCCAGCAGCTTAGGGCAGTCGAACACTGAAGCTTTCTTT
CASSLGQSNTEAFF
>TRBJ2-7|TRBD1|TRBV7-9|-
TGTGCCAGCAGCTATCCCCCGACAGGGAAAAACTACGAGCAGTACTTC
CASSYPPTGKNYEQYF
>TRBJ2-3|-|TRBV7-9|-
TGTGCCAGCAGTCCCTCATCCCAGACTAGCACAGATACGCAGTATTTT
CASSPSSQTSTDTQYF
>TRBJ2-7|TRBD1|TRBV10-3|-
TGTGCCATGGGACAGGGCATCTACGAGCAGTACTTC
CAMGQGIYEQYF
>TRBJ2-3|TRBD1|TRBV4-1|-
TGCGCCAGCGGAGGGCCGGGACAGGGCGCAGATACGCAGTATTTT
CASGGPGQGADTQYF
>TRBJ2-3|-|TRBV6-1|-
TGTGCCAGCAGCGAATACACAGATACGCAGTATTTT
CASSEYTDTQYF
>TRBJ2-3|TRBD2|TRBV11-1|-
TGTGCCAGCAGCTTAGTGGGAGGGCCAGATACGCAGTATTTT
CASSLVGGPDTQYF
>TRBJ2-7|-|TRBV6-5|-
TGTGCCAGCGGGGCGGGGGCCTATTCCTACGAGCAGTACTTC
CASGAGAYSYEQYF
>TRBJ2-6|-|TRBV13|-
TGTGCCAGCAGCCCGGGACACTCTGGGGCCAACGTCCTGACTTTC
CASSPGHSGANVLTF
>TRBJ2-7|-|TRBV30|-
TGTACGTGGGACAAGGGAATTCGGGGGCAGTACTTC
CTWDKGIRGQYF
>TRBJ2-7|TRBD1|TRBV4-2|-
TGTGCCAGCAGCCAAATGGGGACAGGCCTATCCTACGAGCAGTACTTC
CASSQMGTGLSYEQYF